This T cell receptor beta chain was profiled in a study of metastatic and nonmetastatic thyroid tumors. Study as a whole: Across blood and tumor or nodule tissue, repertoires from malignant and benign thyroid patients were compared with one another.

In the case of this clone: What it binds is unknown.

General observations from the study: Reports indicated that malignant thyroid tumors showed significantly higher TCR beta diversity than benign nodules did, in blood and tumor.

CDR3 size: 20 residues. J gave up 6 bases and V 4 bases, and 24 bases lay outside the gene matches. Germline CDR1 and CDR2: SGHRS and YFSETQ. No treatment had been given to any patient before thyroid surgery. The authors' processing: To classify distant metastasis in papillary thyroid cancer, a model was built from CDR3 differences across clinicopathological groups. TCRdb ran MiXCR on the PCR reads. The V and J calls come from TCRdb's annotation, not from the publication. The sample lists under 20,000 clones; 16% were seen once. The origin of this receptor is a male donor with papillary thyroid cancer or a benign thyroid nodule (not recorded which). Some clones in this sample may be carry-over from other donors' samples. The genes are TRBV5-1 and TRBJ2-1, with 8 bases lining up with TRBD2. Sequenced: blood. CDR3 in amino acids: CASSPVAGGPSGRDGNEQFF. Written as DNA, the CDR3 is TGCGCCAGCAGCCCGGTCGCGGGGGGCCCGTCTGGGCGGGATGGCAATGAGCAGTTCTTC.